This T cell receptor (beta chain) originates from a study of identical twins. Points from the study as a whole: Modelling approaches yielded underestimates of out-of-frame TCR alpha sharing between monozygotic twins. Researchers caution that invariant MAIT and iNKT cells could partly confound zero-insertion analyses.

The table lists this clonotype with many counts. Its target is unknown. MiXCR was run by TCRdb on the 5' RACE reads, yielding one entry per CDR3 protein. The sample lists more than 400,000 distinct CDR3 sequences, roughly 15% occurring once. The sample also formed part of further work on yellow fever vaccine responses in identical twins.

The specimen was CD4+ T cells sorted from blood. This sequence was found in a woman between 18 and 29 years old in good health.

CDR3 sequence reads: CASSYAGVGQPQHF. Here the CDR3 DNA reads TGTGCCAGCAGTTACGCGGGGGTAGGTCAGCCCCAGCATTTT. V usage is TRBV6-5 and J usage is TRBJ1-5; D may be TRBD1 (5 bases). Germline CDR1 MNHEY, CDR2 SVGAGI. The ends were cut back, 2 bases at V and 6 bases at J, with 11 bases in the middle. The CDR3 extends over 14 amino acids.